One and the same sample provided the 23 T cell receptor beta chains below, sequenced in a study of shared clonotypes between healthy human individuals. Clones were sequenced by immunoSEQ multiplex PCR, and TCRdb holds only the in-frame ones, with some missing. The sample yields hundreds of thousands of clones, nearly 98% seen once. Naive-designated CD8 cells lacked CD45RO, were positively enriched for CCR7, and omitted terminally differentiated effector memory CD45RA+ cells. Sequenced: naive CD8+ T cells sorted from blood. These receptors were taken from a man aged 25 to 40 in good health.

The chain couples TRBV5-4 to TRBJ2-7; 7 nucleotides agree with TRBD1. Germline V gives CDR1 SGHNT, CDR2 YYREEE (reference sequence). V was clipped by 5 bases and J by 1 base; unmatched bases: 6. This CDR3 has 14 amino acids. The CDR3 loop is CASRKWTGSYEQYF. In nucleotides, the CDR3 is TGTGCCAGCAGAAAATGGACAGGTTCCTACGAGCAGTACTTC.

To note about this clone: Within the sample, other DNA sequences also encode this same CDR3. This rearrangement joins TRBV27 to TRBJ2-7, with D uncertain. V lost 3 bases and J lost 0, with 9 bases in between. This CDR3 is 14 amino acids long. CDR1 MNHEY and CDR2 SMNVEV come from the germline V gene (reference sequence). The CDR3 spells CASSFLGGSYEQYF. Here the CDR3 DNA reads TGTGCCAGCAGTTTCCTGGGTGGCTCCTACGAGCAGTACTTC.

The V gene is TRBV4-1, the J gene TRBJ1-6; D unresolved. CDR3 size: 17 residues. Trimming left V 1 base short and J 8 bases short, with 18 bases between. The V gene's germline CDR1 is MGHRA and CDR2 YSYEKL. The CDR3 DNA reads TGCGCCAGCAGCCAAGGGGCCGGGCCCAACCTTTATTCACCCCTCCACTTT. Its protein product is CASSQGAGPNLYSPLHF.

This clone occurred once. This chain joins TRBV7-2 and TRBJ2-7; tentative D call: TRBD1 (7 bases). Germline lookup yields CDR1 SGHTA and CDR2 FQGNSA. This CDR3 spans 17 amino acids. Deletions cut 6 bases from V and 3 bases from J, with 24 bases between. The CDR3 sequence: CASSPGGGVARYYEQYF. DNA of the CDR3: TGTGCCAGCAGTCCAGGAGGGGGCGTAGCGCGTTACTACGAGCAGTACTTC.

The gene calls are TRBV15 and TRBJ2-1, with D possibly being TRBD2 (6 bases). Germline values: CDR1 LNHNV, CDR2 YYDKDF (reference sequence). The CDR3 has 15 residues. The V end was cut by 3 bases, the J end by 5 bases, with 14 bases between. CDR3 sequence reads: CATSRAGTGNNEQFF. CDR3 nucleotide sequence: TGTGCCACCAGCAGGGCCGGGACTGGAAACAATGAGCAGTTCTTC.

The chain is built from TRBV7-9 and TRBJ2-3; 9 bases align to TRBD2. The V gene's germline CDR1 is SEHNR and CDR2 FQNEAQ (reference sequence). CDR3 length equals 16 residues. With V trimmed by 1 base and J by 2 bases, 4 bases remained unmatched. The DNA of the CDR3 is TGTGCCAGCAGCTTAGGGGCTAGCGGGATCACAGATACGCAGTATTTT. This gives the protein CASSLGASGITDTQYF.

The chain couples TRBV7-7 to TRBJ2-7; no clear D gene. The V end lost 5 bases, the J end lost 6 bases, and 14 bases lay between the germline ends. CDR3 length equals 13 residues. From germline, CDR1 is SSHAT and CDR2 FNYEAQ (reference sequence). The CDR3 DNA reads as TGTGCCAGCAGCCCTGGGCAGGTAGCCGAGCAGTACTTC. It encodes CASSPGQVAEQYF.

The V call is TRBV4-2, the J call TRBJ1-1; TRBD1 might be the D (5 bases). V was trimmed by 1 base and J by 7 bases, leaving 16 bases between them. From germline, CDR1 is LGHNA and CDR2 YNFKEQ. This CDR3 has 15 residues. For the CDR3, the DNA is TGTGCCAGCAGCCAAGTACACGAGGGGCAGGGTGAAGCTTTCTTT. The encoded protein is CASSQVHEGQGEAFF.

The DNA for the CDR3 is TGTGCCAGCAGTTACTCCCTTAGCGGGAGCTCGTACGAGCAGTACTTC. Protein sequence: CASSYSLSGSSYEQYF. The chain is built from TRBV6-6 and TRBJ2-7, with 9 bases fitting TRBD2. With V trimmed by 0 bases and J by 4 bases, 7 bases remained unmatched. Germline V gene sequence: CDR1 MNHNY, CDR2 SVGAGI (reference sequence). The CDR3 spans 16 residues.

The chain has TRBV27 and TRBJ2-7; TRBD2 aligns across 9 bases. Trimming took 5 bases from V and 2 from J; bases not matched to a gene: 10. This CDR3 spans 16 amino acids. The V gene's germline CDR1 is MNHEY and CDR2 SMNVEV (reference sequence). In nucleotides, the CDR3 is TGTGCCAGCAGTGCGCGACTAGCGGAAAATCCCTACGAGCAGTACTTC. Its translation: CASSARLAENPYEQYF.

The gene calls are TRBV7-7 and TRBJ2-6; no definite D call. Germline values: CDR1 SSHAT, CDR2 FNYEAQ (reference sequence). The V gene lost 5 bases and the J gene lost 0 bases, with 8 bases spanning the gap. This CDR3 is 15 amino acids long. The CDR3 DNA reads as TGTGCCAGCAGCGATGGTCGCTCTGGGGCCAACGTCCTGACTTTC. This sequence encodes CASSDGRSGANVLTF. The complete variable domain, with remaining parts taken from reference TRBV7-7 and TRBJ2-6, reads GAGVSQSPRYKVTKRGQDVTLRCDPISSHATLYWYQQALGQGPEFLTYFNYEAQPDKSGLPSDRFSAERPEGSISTLTIQRTEQRDSAMYRCASSDGRSGANVLTFGAGSRLTVL.

This chain joins TRBV5-5 and TRBJ2-3, with no clear D. V was shortened by 1 base and J by 3 bases, with 15 bases between the two germline ends. Germline CDR1 SGHKS, CDR2 YYEKEE (reference sequence). The CDR3 has 16 amino acids. CDR3 nucleotides: TGTGCCAGCAGCTTGATCGGCTCAGGAGCAACAGATACGCAGTATTTT. Protein product: CASSLIGSGATDTQYF.

Notes on this clone: Other DNA sequences in this sample translate to the same CDR3. The CDR3 DNA sequence: TGTGCCAGCAGTTTAGGCCTAGCCGGGTCCTACAATGAGCAGTTCTTC. Translated: CASSLGLAGSYNEQFF. The chain uses TRBV27 and TRBJ2-1, with a tentative D call TRBD2 (5 bases). Looked up from germline, CDR1 is MNHEY and CDR2 is SMNVEV (reference sequence). CDR3 length equals 16 residues. Between the trimmed V and J ends, which lost 2 bases and 1 base, there was a span of 12 bases.

The chain uses TRBV10-1 and TRBJ2-7; the match to TRBD1 covers 8 bases. With 1 base clipped from V and 2 bases from J, the junction kept 4 bases outside the gene matches. The CDR3 spans 15 residues. Germline CDR1 WNHNN, CDR2 SYGVQD (reference sequence). CDR3 DNA sequence: TGCGCCAGCAGTGAGTACAGGACAGGGCCCTACGAGCAGTACTTC. Its protein is CASSEYRTGPYEQYF.

The CDR3 sequence is CASSIAWTGGDYGYTF. The CDR3 DNA is TGTGCCAGTAGTATCGCCTGGACAGGCGGCGACTATGGCTACACCTTC. The chain couples TRBV19 to TRBJ1-2; 7 bases are shared with TRBD1. Germline V CDR1 and CDR2: LNHDA, SQIVND (reference sequence). After removal of 3 bases from V and 3 bases from J, the junction contained 10 bases not matched to a gene. This CDR3 is built from 16 residues.

This clone appeared once. The chain combines TRBV7-2 with TRBJ2-1; D may be TRBD1 or TRBD2 (5 bases each). Trimming pared 1 base from V and 12 bases from J, leaving 16 bases between. Per the germline V gene, CDR1 is SGHTA and CDR2 is FQGNSA. The CDR3 totals 14 residues. The CDR3 DNA sequence: TGTGCCAGCAGCTTAGGGGGGAGCCTCTCCGGGCAGTTCTTC. Amino acids: CASSLGGSLSGQFF.

The rearrangement links TRBV2 to TRBJ2-7; D is unclear. The CDR3 spans 13 residues. With 4 bases removed from V and 4 bases from J, the gap between germline ends came to 11 bases. Germline CDR1 is SNHLY and CDR2 is FYNNEI. The CDR3 sequence is CASSGVVDYEQYF. The CDR3 bases are TGTGCCAGCAGTGGGGTGGTGGATTACGAGCAGTACTTC.

This chain uses TRBV2 with TRBJ2-7; the match to TRBD1 covers 8 bases. The CDR3 contains 13 residues. V lost 10 bases and J lost 5; bases outside the gene matches: 10. Germline V gene data show CDR1 as SNHLY and CDR2 as FYNNEI. As DNA, the CDR3 is TGTGCCACCTTAATAGGACAGGGCGACGAGCAGTACTTC. Amino acids: CATLIGQGDEQYF.

The chain uses TRBV5-5 and TRBJ2-1; D may be TRBD2 (5 bases). The V and J ends lost 1 base and 2 bases respectively, with 10 bases between them. From germline, CDR1 is SGHKS and CDR2 YYEKEE (reference sequence). The CDR3 is 15 residues long. In nucleotides, the CDR3 is TGTGCCAGCAGCTTGCGGGCGGGCACCTACAATGAGCAGTTCTTC. This gives the protein CASSLRAGTYNEQFF. The variable domain in full, completed from reference TRBV5-5 and TRBJ2-1, reads DAGVTQSPTHLIKTRGQQVTLRCSPISGHKSVSWYQQVLGQGPQFIFQYYEKEERGRGNFPDRFSARQFPNYSSELNVNALLLGDSALYLCASSLRAGTYNEQFFGPGTRLTVL.

The gene calls are TRBV29-1 and TRBJ2-7; maybe TRBD2 (5 bases). V lost 6 bases, J lost 2 bases, and 14 bases lay in between. The CDR3 covers 13 residues. CDR1 is SQVTM and CDR2 is ANQGSEA in the germline V gene. The CDR3 DNA follows: TGCAGCGTGAAAGACGGGAAGACCTACGAGCAGTACTTC. Its translation is CSVKDGKTYEQYF.

This chain joins TRBV5-4 and TRBJ2-2; the D gene is possibly TRBD2 (5 bases). The length of the CDR3 is 16 residues. Trimming took off 4 bases at V and 0 bases at J, with 13 bases between the two ends. Germline loops: CDR1 SGHNT, CDR2 YYREEE (reference sequence). CDR3 protein: CASSQEPSPNTGELFF. The CDR3, as DNA: TGTGCCAGCAGCCAGGAGCCTAGCCCGAACACCGGGGAGCTGTTTTTT.

The chain carries TRBV19 and TRBJ1-2; D unresolved. The V gene's germline CDR1 is LNHDA and CDR2 SQIVND (reference sequence). V shed 3 bases and J shed 2 bases, with 7 bases lying between them. The CDR3 consists of 13 residues. The CDR3 bases are TGTGCCAGTAGTATTTCCAGGAACTATGGCTACACCTTC. Protein sequence: CASSISRNYGYTF.

As regards this clone: Other DNA sequences in this sample translate to the same CDR3. This chain uses TRBV7-9 with TRBJ1-5; TRBD1 agrees at 7 bases. The junction had 5 bases not matched to a gene; V was cut back by 5 bases and J by 4 bases. The CDR3 covers 14 residues. CDR1 is SEHNR and CDR2 is FQNEAQ in the germline V gene (reference sequence). CDR3 in amino acids: CASSPGGGNQPQHF. In DNA form, the CDR3 reads TGTGCCAGCAGCCCAGGGGGAGGGAATCAGCCCCAGCATTTT.